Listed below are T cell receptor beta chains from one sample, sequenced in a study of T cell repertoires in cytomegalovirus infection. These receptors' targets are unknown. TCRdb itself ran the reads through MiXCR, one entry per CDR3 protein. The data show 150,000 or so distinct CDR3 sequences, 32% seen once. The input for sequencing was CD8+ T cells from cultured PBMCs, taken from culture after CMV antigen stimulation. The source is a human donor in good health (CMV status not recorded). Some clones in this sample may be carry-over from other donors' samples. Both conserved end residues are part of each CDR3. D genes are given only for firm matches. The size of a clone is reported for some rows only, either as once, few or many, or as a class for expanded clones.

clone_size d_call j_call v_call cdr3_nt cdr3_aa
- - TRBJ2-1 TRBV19 TGTGCCAGTAGTATCTTCGGGTTAGCGAATGAGCAGTTCTTC CASSIFGLANEQFF
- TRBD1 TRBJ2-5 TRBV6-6 TGTGCCAGCAGGATAACGGGACAGGGCCAAGAGACCCAGTACTTC CASRITGQGQETQYF
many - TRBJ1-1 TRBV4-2 TGTGCCAGCAGCCAAGAATGGGGGGCGACCACTGAAGCTTTCTTT CASSQEWGATTEAFF
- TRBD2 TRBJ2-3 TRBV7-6 TGTGCCAGCAGCTCGGCGGGGGGCTCAGATACGCAGTATTTT CASSSAGGSDTQYF
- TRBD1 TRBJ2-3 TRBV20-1 TGCAGTGCTAGAGTAGGGGACAGGGACACAGATACGCAGTATTTT CSARVGDRDTDTQYF
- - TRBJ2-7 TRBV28 TGTGCCAGCAGTTTAGGTGTCTACTCGGCCTACGAGCAGTACTTC CASSLGVYSAYEQYF
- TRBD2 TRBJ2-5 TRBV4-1 TGCGCCAGCAGCCAGCCGTCTAGCGGGGAAGAGACCCAGTACTTC CASSQPSSGEETQYF
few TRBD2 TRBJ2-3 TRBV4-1 TGCGCCAGCAGCCGAGCTACTAGCGGGGGTGCAGATACGCAGTATTTT CASSRATSGGADTQYF
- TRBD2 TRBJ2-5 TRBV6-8 TGTGCCAGCAGTTACTCGTGGGGGGGAGGGGAGACCCAGTACTTC CASSYSWGGGETQYF
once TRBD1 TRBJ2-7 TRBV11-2 TGTGCCAGCAGCTTAGGGCCGGGACAGGGGTACGAGCAGTACTTC CASSLGPGQGYEQYF
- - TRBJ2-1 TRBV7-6 TGTGCCAGCAGCCGAGGAACAGGGTTCTACAATGAGCAGTTCTTC CASSRGTGFYNEQFF
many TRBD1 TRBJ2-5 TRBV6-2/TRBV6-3 TGTGCCAGCAGTGACAGGGGGCGCCGGGAGACCCAGTACTTC CASSDRGRRETQYF
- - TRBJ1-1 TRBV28 TGTGCCAGCCAAACCCGAGTGTGGGGTCAGAACACTGAAGCTTTCTTT CASQTRVWGQNTEAFF
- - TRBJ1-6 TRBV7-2 TGTGCCAGCAGCTTAGGAGGGATCCCCCTCCACTTT CASSLGGIPLHF
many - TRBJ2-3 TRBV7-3 TGTGCCAGCAGCTTACCGGCGGCAGATACGCAGTATTTT CASSLPAADTQYF
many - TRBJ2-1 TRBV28 TGTGCCACCCAGGCCGTCAGCTCCTACAATGAGCAGTTCTTC CATQAVSSYNEQFF
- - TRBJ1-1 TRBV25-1 TGTGCCAGCAGTGAGTTCGGGAACACTGAAGCTTTCTTT CASSEFGNTEAFF
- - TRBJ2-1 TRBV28 TGTGCCAGCAGTTTTAGGCCTTACAATGAGCAGTTCTTC CASSFRPYNEQFF
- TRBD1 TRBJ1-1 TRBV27 TGTGCCAGCAGTTTGGTTGGACAGGGGGCGGGTGAAGCTTTCTTT CASSLVGQGAGEAFF
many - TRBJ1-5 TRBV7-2 TGTGCCAGCAGCTTAAGCCAGTCCAATCAGCCCCAGCATTTT CASSLSQSNQPQHF
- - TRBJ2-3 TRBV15 TGTGCCACCAGCAGAGATTGGAGGGTGGGAGATACGCAGTATTTT CATSRDWRVGDTQYF
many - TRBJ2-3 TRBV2 TGTGCCAGCAGGGAGACGGGATCGACAGATACGCAGTATTTT CASRETGSTDTQYF
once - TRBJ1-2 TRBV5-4 TGTGCCAGCAGCTTGGATTTGTCGACAGTGGCTCTTGGCTACACCTTC CASSLDLSTVALGYTF
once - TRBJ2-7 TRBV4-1 TGCGCCAGCAGCCAAGATGAACCGGGGTCCTACGAGCAGTACTTC CASSQDEPGSYEQYF
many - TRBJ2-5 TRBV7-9 TGTGCCAGCAGCTTCGGAGGCACAGAGACCCAGTACTTC CASSFGGTETQYF
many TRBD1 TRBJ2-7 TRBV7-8 TGTGCCAGCAGCCCCGGGACAGTTGGCGAGCAGTACTTC CASSPGTVGEQYF
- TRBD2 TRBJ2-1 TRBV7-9 TGTGCCAGCAGCTTCCGCCGCCAGACTAGCGGGTCTGACAATGAGCAGTTCTTC CASSFRRQTSGSDNEQFF
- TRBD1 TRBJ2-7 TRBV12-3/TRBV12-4 TGTGCCAGCAGCTTCACCCCTGGACAGGACGAGCAGTACTTC CASSFTPGQDEQYF
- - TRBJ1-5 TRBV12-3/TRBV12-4 TGTGCCAGCAGTTTGGGGGAATTTAGCAATCAGCCCCAGCATTTT CASSLGEFSNQPQHF
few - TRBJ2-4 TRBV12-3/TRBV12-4 TGTGCCAGCAGTTTCGGGGGAAACATTCAGTACTTC CASSFGGNIQYF
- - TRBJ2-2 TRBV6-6 TGTGCCAGCAAAGAAGGAGGTTGGAACACCGGGGAGCTGTTTTTT CASKEGGWNTGELFF
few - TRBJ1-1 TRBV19 TGTGCCAGTTTCGCCGGGGGGGCGAACACTGAAGCTTTCTTT CASFAGGANTEAFF
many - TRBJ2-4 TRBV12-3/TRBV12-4 TGTGCCAGCAGTTTTGGGGCACAGCTGCAAAACATTCAGTACTTC CASSFGAQLQNIQYF
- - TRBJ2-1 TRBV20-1 TGCAGTGCAAACAGAGGCAATGAGCAGTTCTTC CSANRGNEQFF
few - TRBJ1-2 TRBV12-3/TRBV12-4 TGTGCCAGCAGTTTATATCGAGGGCCAGCAGATGGCTACACCTTC CASSLYRGPADGYTF
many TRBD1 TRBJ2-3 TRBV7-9 TGTGCCAGCAGCTTAACCGACAGGGTACCAGCAGATACGCAGTATTTT CASSLTDRVPADTQYF
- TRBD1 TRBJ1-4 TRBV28 TGTGCCAGCAGTTTGGCGGGGACAGGGGGGGAAAAACTGTTTTTT CASSLAGTGGEKLFF
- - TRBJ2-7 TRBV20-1 TGCAGTGCTAGGGTCGGGGGACCCTCCTACGAGCAGTACTTC CSARVGGPSYEQYF
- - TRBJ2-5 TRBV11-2 TGTGCCAGCAGCTTAGTTCTGGGAGAGGGGCAACAAGAGACCCAGTACTTC CASSLVLGEGQQETQYF
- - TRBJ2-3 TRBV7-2 TGTGCCAGCAGCGTTTTACTGGATACGCAGTATTTT CASSVLLDTQYF
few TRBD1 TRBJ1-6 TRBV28 TGTGCCAGCAGTTCGACAGGGTTTCCATCCTATAATTCACCCCTCCACTTT CASSSTGFPSYNSPLHF
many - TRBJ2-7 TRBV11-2 TGTGCCAGCAGCCGCCCGGGTCCTAACTACGAGCAGTACTTC CASSRPGPNYEQYF
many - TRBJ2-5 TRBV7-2 TGTGCCAGCAGCTTATGGGCCACCCCGACGGGAAAGGAGACCCAGTACTTC CASSLWATPTGKETQYF
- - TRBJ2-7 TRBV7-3 TGTGCCAGCAGCCCCGCGGCCGGGGGCGTCTACGAGCAGTACTTC CASSPAAGGVYEQYF
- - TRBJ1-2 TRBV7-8 TGTGCCATCGCGGGGGGGGAACAGCTTCTTTATGGCTACACCTTC CAIAGGEQLLYGYTF
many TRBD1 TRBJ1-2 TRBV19 TGTGCCAGTAGTATCGGGACAGGACCAGCGAGTGGCTACACCTTC CASSIGTGPASGYTF
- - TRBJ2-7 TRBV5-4 TGTGCCAGCAGCTTTCAGGGGACCTCCTCCTACGAGCAGTACTTC CASSFQGTSSYEQYF
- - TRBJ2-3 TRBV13 TGCGCCAGCAGCTATACGGCAGATACGCAGTATTTT CASSYTADTQYF
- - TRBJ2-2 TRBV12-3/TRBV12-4 TGTGCCAGCAGTTTCGCGGGCTCGAACACCGGGGAGCTGTTTTTT CASSFAGSNTGELFF
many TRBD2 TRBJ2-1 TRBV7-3 TGTGCCAGCAAGACTACGGGACTAGCGGGGGACAATGAGCAGTTCTTC CASKTTGLAGDNEQFF
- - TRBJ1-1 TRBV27 TGTGCCAGCAGTCTGTACAGGGAGATGAACACTGAAGCTTTCTTT CASSLYREMNTEAFF
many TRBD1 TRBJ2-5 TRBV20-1 TGCAGTGCTAGAGGGGGCAGGGGGCCTCAAGAGACCCAGTACTTC CSARGGRGPQETQYF
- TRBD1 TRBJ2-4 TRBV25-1 TGTGCCAGCAGTGCCCTTCAGGACAGGCCCCGCTTC CASSALQDRPRF
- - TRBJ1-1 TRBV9 TGTGCCAGCAGCGTAGGGGAGGGAATGAACACTGAAGCTTTCTTT CASSVGEGMNTEAFF
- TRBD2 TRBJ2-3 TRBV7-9 TGTGCCAGCAGCTTCACCGGGACTAGCCCAGATACGCAGTATTTT CASSFTGTSPDTQYF
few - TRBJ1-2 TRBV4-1 TGCGCCAGCAGACCCCCCAACAGGGTCGACGGCTACACCTTC CASRPPNRVDGYTF
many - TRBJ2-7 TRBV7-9 TGTGCCAGCAGCACGGGGGCAGGGTACGAGCAGTACTTC CASSTGAGYEQYF
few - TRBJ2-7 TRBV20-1 TGCAGTGCTACCGGGACCGACGCCTCCTACGAGCAGTACTTC CSATGTDASYEQYF
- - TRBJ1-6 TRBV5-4 TGTGCCAGCAGCGCAAGGGGGTATAATTCACCCCTCCACTTT CASSARGYNSPLHF
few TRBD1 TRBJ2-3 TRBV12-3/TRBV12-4 TGTGCCAGCAGTTTCTCAGGGGGCCGCACAGATACGCAGTATTTT CASSFSGGRTDTQYF